Listed below are T cell receptor beta chains from one sample, sequenced in a study of cytomegalovirus exposure and HLA in healthy donors. The data were produced by immunoSEQ multiplex PCR, yet TCRdb's version contains in-frame clones alone and is incomplete. The table records fewer than 200,000 clones, 80% of them present only once. Source material: PBMCs. These receptors all stem from a boy aged 5-17 years in good health and CMV-seronegative. Each CDR3 is given with its conserved first and last residue. A D gene is named only where the DNA matches it firmly. Clone size is shown for a subset of rows, as once, few, many or a class of expanded clone.

v_call,d_call,j_call,clone_size,cdr3_aa,cdr3_nt
TRBV27,.,TRBJ2-7,.,CASSFSGQSYEQYF,TGTGCCAGCAGTTTTTCCGGACAGAGCTACGAGCAGTACTTC
TRBV5-5,.,TRBJ1-5,.,CASSLAGGNQPQHF,TGTGCCAGCAGCTTGGCGGGGGGCAATCAGCCCCAGCATTTT
TRBV7-3,.,TRBJ2-5,.,CASSSTGWETQYF,TGTGCCAGCAGTTCGACAGGCTGGGAGACCCAGTACTTC
TRBV29-1,.,TRBJ2-3,few,CSSRNPGQASDTQYF,TGCAGCTCTCGAAATCCGGGACAAGCTTCAGATACGCAGTATTTT
TRBV27,TRBD1,TRBJ2-1,.,CASRGDRYNEQFF,TGTGCCAGCAGGGGGGACAGGTACAATGAGCAGTTCTTC
TRBV18,TRBD1,TRBJ2-5,.,CASSLRTGVWETQYF,TGTGCCAGCTCACTACGGACAGGGGTTTGGGAGACCCAGTACTTC
TRBV5-4,.,TRBJ1-1,.,CASSETGNTEAFF,TGTGCCAGCAGCGAGACAGGGAACACTGAAGCTTTCTTT
TRBV29-1,.,TRBJ1-1,few,CSVGGGPMNTEAFF,TGCAGCGTGGGGGGGGGTCCCATGAACACTGAAGCTTTCTTT
TRBV9,TRBD2,TRBJ2-1,.,CASSPSWTSGDDEQFF,TGTGCCAGCAGCCCCTCCTGGACTAGCGGGGACGATGAGCAGTTCTTC
TRBV7-2,TRBD1,TRBJ2-1,.,CASSLVQGAKEQFF,TGTGCCAGCAGCTTAGTACAGGGGGCTAAAGAGCAGTTCTTC
TRBV6-1,TRBD2,TRBJ2-3,once,CASSEMRGGADTQYF,TGTGCCAGCAGTGAAATGCGGGGGGGGGCGGATACGCAGTATTTT
TRBV7-8,.,TRBJ2-3,.,CASSALWGRTDTQYF,TGTGCCAGCAGCGCCCTCTGGGGCCGGACAGATACGCAGTATTTT
TRBV7-9,TRBD1,TRBJ2-7,.,CSSSLGQGALYEQYF,TGTTCCAGCAGCTTAGGACAGGGGGCCCTCTACGAGCAGTACTTC
TRBV21-1,.,TRBJ2-7,.,CASSNTLGRGKGFNRGAYEQYF,TGTGCCAGCAGCAATACCCTTGGGAGGGGTAAGGGGTTCAATCGCGGGGCTTACGAGCAGTACTTC
TRBV6-5,.,TRBJ1-1,.,CASSYGSSELNTEAFF,TGTGCCAGCAGTTACGGCTCGTCGGAGTTGAACACTGAAGCTTTCTTT
TRBV28,TRBD1,TRBJ1-2,.,CASSFGRFTGGDYGYTF,TGTGCCAGCAGTTTTGGTCGCTTTACAGGGGGAGACTATGGCTACACCTTC
TRBV11-3,TRBD1,TRBJ1-2,few,CASSTGTGNEEDYGYTF,TGTGCCAGCAGCACCGGGACAGGGAACGAGGAAGACTATGGCTACACCTTC
TRBV5-4,TRBD1,TRBJ2-7,.,CASSFRSGTGGYEQYF,TGTGCCAGCAGCTTCCGATCCGGGACAGGGGGTTACGAGCAGTACTTC
TRBV28,TRBD1,TRBJ1-1,.,CASSRQGAAFF,TGTGCCAGCAGCCGACAGGGGGCGGCTTTCTTT
TRBV6-1,.,TRBJ1-1,.,CASSRGNTEAFF,TGTGCCAGCAGTAGGGGGAACACTGAAGCTTTCTTT
TRBV9,TRBD2,TRBJ2-3,.,CASSVVSSSGSSDTQYF,TGTGCCAGCAGCGTAGTATCCTCTAGCGGGAGCTCAGATACGCAGTATTTT
TRBV7-9,.,TRBJ2-7,few,CASSLSLTWDEQYF,TGTGCCAGCAGCTTAAGTCTGACTTGGGACGAGCAGTACTTC
TRBV15,TRBD1,TRBJ1-2,.,CATSSPRGARRNSYGYTF,TGTGCCACCAGCAGCCCCAGGGGGGCCCGCCGAAATAGCTATGGCTACACCTTC
TRBV14,TRBD1,TRBJ1-1,.,CASSPYRTGRPEAFF,TGTGCCAGCAGCCCATATCGGACAGGGCGTCCTGAAGCTTTCTTT
TRBV5-1,.,TRBJ1-2,.,CASSRDIGANYGYTF,TGCGCCAGCAGCCGGGACATTGGAGCTAACTATGGCTACACCTTC
TRBV5-4,.,TRBJ1-1,.,CASRSEDDTEAFF,TGTGCCAGCCGATCCGAGGATGACACTGAAGCTTTCTTT
TRBV7-2,TRBD2,TRBJ2-1,.,CASSLGTSGRTYNEQFF,TGTGCCAGCAGCCTGGGAACTAGCGGGAGAACCTACAATGAGCAGTTCTTC
TRBV19,.,TRBJ1-2,.,CASRGRELGLYGYTF,TGTGCCAGTAGGGGTCGGGAATTGGGTCTCTATGGCTACACCTTC
TRBV14,TRBD1,TRBJ2-7,.,CASSQGDRGVYEQYF,TGTGCCAGCAGCCAAGGGGACAGGGGAGTTTACGAGCAGTACTTC
TRBV7-2,.,TRBJ2-7,.,CASSPAAGGFGYEQYF,TGTGCCAGCAGCCCCGCCGCAGGGGGGTTTGGATACGAGCAGTACTTC
TRBV9,.,TRBJ2-3,.,CASSVGVASTDTQYF,TGTGCCAGCAGCGTAGGAGTAGCGAGCACAGATACGCAGTATTTT
TRBV7-3,.,TRBJ1-1,.,CASSRNGAGPTEAFF,TGTGCCAGCAGCCGAAATGGGGCAGGGCCCACTGAAGCTTTCTTT
TRBV4-3,TRBD1,TRBJ2-7,.,CASSHRDSGYEQYF,TGCGCCAGCAGCCACCGGGACAGCGGCTACGAGCAGTACTTC
TRBV5-4,.,TRBJ2-7,once,CASSLVTSAGPLYEQYF,TGTGCCAGCAGCTTGGTTACGTCGGCGGGACCTCTATACGAGCAGTACTTC
TRBV7-8,.,TRBJ2-2,few,CASSFYPWSTGELFF,TGTGCCAGCAGCTTCTATCCTTGGAGCACCGGGGAGCTGTTTTTT
TRBV11-2,.,TRBJ1-1,.,CASSWARGGGTEAFF,TGTGCCAGCAGCTGGGCTAGGGGAGGGGGGACTGAAGCTTTCTTT
TRBV6-5,.,TRBJ1-2,once,CASSPSGGLEGYTF,TGTGCCAGCAGCCCCTCCGGCGGCCTGGAAGGCTACACCTTC
TRBV29-1,.,TRBJ1-1,.,CSVEPNGLNTEAFF,TGCAGCGTTGAACCCAATGGCCTGAACACTGAAGCTTTCTTT